This TCR beta chain was obtained from a study of T-cell memory formation after mild COVID-19. V was cut by 4 bases and J by 10 bases, with 14 bases left in between. CDR3 size: 13 residues. TCR alpha and TCR beta cDNA libraries carrying sample barcodes and UMIs came from 5'RACE with constant-segment primers. One entry per CDR3 protein, called by TCRdb with MiXCR from the 5' RACE reads. Of 200,000 to 300,000 distinct CDR3 sequences in the sample, about a sixth were seen once. General study results and limits: Contracting CD4+ clones lay largely in CM and EM, with CD8+ ones residing in EMRA. Some clones that responded turned up in pre-infection memory, which suggests that cross-reactive memory joined in.

For this clonotype: The antigen is unknown.

The chain is built from TRBV12-3 or TRBV12-4 and TRBJ2-1; either TRBD1 or TRBD2 may supply D (5 bases each). This TCR derives from a man between 18 and 29 years old who had mild COVID-19 (a few samples of this study predate the infection). Cell type and time point are not known. Sequencing used PBMCs or a T cell subset sorted from them (not recorded which). This chain's CDR3 is CASSSVTGTEQFF. In nucleotides, the CDR3 is TGTGCCAGCAGTTCCGTAACCGGGACCGAGCAGTTCTTC.